The 11 T cell receptor beta chains given below trace back to one sample, sequenced in a study of glioma-infiltrating T cells after dendritic cell vaccination. Produced via immunoSEQ multiplex PCR; TCRdb's table is partial and in-frame only. The sample shows about 67,000 clones, 65% to 90% of them seen only once. The sample consisted of blood, taken before dendritic cell vaccination. The receptors were sampled from a human donor with glioblastoma.

The chain combines TRBV27 with TRBJ1-1; 10 nucleotides line up with TRBD1. This CDR3 is built from 14 residues. Trimming cost V 4 bases and J 5 bases; bases outside gene matches: 4. Per the germline V gene, CDR1 is MNHEY and CDR2 is SMNVEV (reference sequence). DNA for the CDR3: TGTGCCAGCAGTTCCGGGACAGGGGAGACTGAAGCTTTCTTT. It yields the protein CASSSGTGETEAFF.

V is TRBV5-1 and J is TRBJ2-3, with TRBD1 matching over 7 bases. After removal of 5 bases from V and 2 bases from J, the junction contained 5 bases not matched to a gene. Germline V CDR1 and CDR2: SGHRS, YFSETQ. The length of the CDR3 is 14 residues. The CDR3 protein is CASSPGQTTDTQYF. The CDR3 DNA reads as TGCGCCAGCAGTCCGGGACAGACCACAGATACGCAGTATTTT.

The table lists this clone with a few counts. The chain links TRBV5-6 to TRBJ2-7, with TRBD1 matching 8 bases. Germline CDR1 SGHDT, CDR2 YYEEEE. The CDR3 is 18 amino acids. V lost 0 bases and J lost 3; bases outside the gene matches: 14. In DNA, the CDR3 is TGTGCCAGCAGCTTGGGGGACAGGTGGGATACGTACGACTACGAGCAGTACTTC. Translated: CASSLGDRWDTYDYEQYF.

The chain employs TRBV29-1 and TRBJ1-2; possible D gene TRBD1, 6 bases. The germline V and J ends were trimmed by 6 bases and 0 bases, with 14 bases remaining between them. The germline CDR1 and CDR2 sequences are SQVTM and ANQGSEA. The CDR3 is 14 amino acids. CDR3 DNA: TGCAGCGTCGCTCAGGACAGCGCTAACTATGGCTACACCTTC. As protein: CSVAQDSANYGYTF.

This sequence joins TRBV15 and TRBJ1-4; D gene unclear. Germline CDR1 and CDR2: LNHNV and YYDKDF (reference sequence). V lost 1 base, J lost 8 bases, and 8 bases lay in between. The CDR3 is 13 residues long. The DNA for the CDR3 is TGTGCCACCAGCAGAGCAACGAGAGAAAAACTGTTTTTT. Protein sequence: CATSRATREKLFF.

With respect to this clone: The sample carries other DNA sequences with the same CDR3. The CDR3 bases are TGCAGCGTTAGGGGCCAGGGCAATCAGCCCCAGCATTTT. It codes for CSVRGQGNQPQHF. This chain links TRBV29-1 with TRBJ1-5; weak D call: TRBD1 (5 bases). Germline assignment: CDR1 SQVTM and CDR2 ANQGSEA. The CDR3 sequence is 13 residues long. V gave up 5 bases and J gave up 2 bases, with 10 bases separating them.

The V call is TRBV6-5, the J call TRBJ2-3; tentatively, D is TRBD2 (6 bases). There are 14 residues in the CDR3. V was trimmed by 10 bases and J by 6 bases, leaving 20 bases between them. CDR1 and CDR2 (germline): MNHEY, SVGAGI. The CDR3 spells CAIRETPASDTQYF. The CDR3 DNA is TGTGCCATCCGGGAGACTCCAGCCTCGGATACGCAGTATTTT.

J is TRBJ2-2 and V is TRBV19; 13 bases align to TRBD2. CDR1 and CDR2 (germline): LNHDA, SQIVND (reference sequence). The CDR3 runs 16 residues. J was trimmed by 5 bases and V by 7 bases; bases with no gene match: 7. In nucleotides, the CDR3 is TGTGCCAGTATTAGGACTAGCGGGGGTCCAACCGGGGAGCTGTTTTTT. This encodes CASIRTSGGPTGELFF.

The chain links TRBV5-6 to TRBJ2-7, with 11 bases matching TRBD1. Trimming at V came to 4 bases and at J to 0 bases, leaving 12 bases not matched to a gene. Germline loops: CDR1 SGHDT, CDR2 YYEEEE. This CDR3 is 18 amino acids long. CDR3 bases: TGTGCCAGCAGCCCGAGCGCCGGGACAGGGGGGAACTCCTACGAGCAGTACTTC. Translating it yields CASSPSAGTGGNSYEQYF.

The chain has TRBV15 and TRBJ2-3, with D perhaps TRBD1 (7 bases). The CDR3 loop spans 16 amino acids. The germline V and J ends were trimmed by 0 bases and 3 bases, with 13 bases remaining between them. CDR1 is LNHNV and CDR2 is YYDKDF in the germline V gene (reference sequence). CDR3 DNA sequence: TGTGCCACCAGCAGAGATAACAGGGGACTGACAGATACGCAGTATTTT. Translated: CATSRDNRGLTDTQYF.

The rearrangement joins TRBV28 to TRBJ1-5; TRBD1 might be the D (6 bases). Germline assignment: CDR1 MDHEN and CDR2 SYDVKM. This CDR3 is built from 15 residues. The V gene lost 3 bases and the J gene lost 6 bases, with 15 bases spanning the gap. CDR3 in DNA: TGTGCCAGCAGTTTGGAACAGGGTGGGATTCAGCCCCAGCATTTT. This sequence encodes CASSLEQGGIQPQHF.